This note documents a single T cell receptor beta chain sequence. What this receptor recognizes is not known. No base-level quality is on record; no much larger clone is a single base apart. Library generation was performed with the immunoSEQ multiplex PCR assay. For the multiplex PCR, a mixture combining 60 forward primers for TCR Vbeta segments and 13 reverse primers for TCR Jbeta segments was used. A multiplex PCR assay on genomic DNA amplified the CDR3 region of rearranged TCR beta genes. Amplified TCR beta libraries were sequenced as 87-base-pair reads on the Illumina HiSeq System. The paper's processing steps were these. Across the 700 or so repertoires, a later analysis counted 78 million or so unique TCR beta chains, 9 million to 14 million of which were shared by at least two donors. To remove PCR and sequencing errors, raw reads were error-corrected and collapsed into unique sequences using a nearest-neighbor algorithm that merged closely related sequences. CDR3 sequences were aligned to IMGT reference sequences to assign V, D and J gene segments. For a sequence to be retained, at least a six-nucleotide match to both a V gene segment and a J gene segment was required. Rearrangements were classified as productive when the CDR3 lacked stop codons and remained in frame with V and J, and all other rearrangements were classified as non-productive. Following IMGT convention, CDR3 was defined as the stretch from the second conserved V-encoded cysteine to the conserved J-encoded phenylalanine. The earlier analysis of some 550 of the donors excluded any sequence lacking an unambiguous match to a single V gene segment. In an earlier analysis of 450 to 750 of the donors, a V segment was called functional when productive rearrangements were above 56.7%, and segregating when the standard deviation between donors exceeded 5%. A statistical classification framework was developed to diagnose cytomegalovirus status using the catalog of TCR beta chain sequences. A later analysis assigned V and J genes by comparing TCR nucleotide sequences with IMGT/GENE-DB human TR gene sequences. A later analysis assigned CDR3 sequences and most-parsimonious VDJ recombination scenarios with the TCRdist pipeline. In a later analysis, each TCR beta chain was defined by its CDR3 amino acid sequence together with its V-gene family, and reads without a unique V-gene family were excluded. A later analysis removed several hundred highly shared, low-generation-probability nucleotide sequences to deal with suspected cross-contamination and a sequencing artifact. For each public chain, a later analysis derived a clonal expansion index from normalized ranks of inferred template counts within each repertoire. A later analysis computed generation probabilities with a VDJ recombination model fitted to out-of-frame rearrangements, and checked the results against IGoR. Hypergeometric tests were used in a later analysis to score TCR-TCR, TCR-HLA and TCR-CMV co-occurrence, with a repertoire-size bias correction applied to the TCR pairs. A later analysis estimated false discovery rates by permuting HLA or CMV assignments 20 times. A later analysis grouped co-occurring TCRs with DBSCAN, adding TCRdist sequence similarity when clustering within HLA-allele-positive subsets. For co-occurrence clustering, repertoires with fewer than 30,000 or more than 120,000 public chains were excluded, along with roughly 5 repertoires with anomalous nucleotide sharing. Here the immuneACCESS table is served through TCRdb, limited to in-frame sequences with V and J called. Missing clones are a known gap in these copies; in checked studies unresolved V genes cover under half, and the rest lacks a known reason. Clone size and V and J calls were adopted from that table, with D and trimming inferred from the DNA. The sample data list approximately 150,000 clones, and roughly four fifths of these were observed just once. The biggest ten clones account for 1.5% to 1.8% of the sample.

The germline V gene (reference sequence) sets CDR1 to LNHDA and CDR2 to SQIVND. The junction carries 14 bases between V and J, which are trimmed by 3 bases and 6 bases respectively. Including the terminal cysteine and phenylalanine, the CDR3 comprises 15 residues. The only DNA kept is the CDR3, 45 bases in frame from the first base. These data originate in a study of cytomegalovirus exposure and HLA in healthy donors (dated by TCRdb to 2017 to 2019). Broadly, across the study: According to an earlier analysis of a few hundred of the donors, about 179 million T cells yielded some 110 million unique TCR beta sequences and around 280 Gb of sequence data. An early release covering some 640 HLA-typed donors comprised about 300 gigabases of sequencing data and tens of millions of unique TCR sequences. The genetic ancestry cluster associated with self-reported Caucasian donors included approximately 85% of the approximately 430 genotyped donors. The study was designed to test whether signatures of past pathogen exposure could be identified by cataloging public T cell receptors. The study profiled the T cell repertoires of hundreds of subjects by immunosequencing and related them to cytomegalovirus serostatus. In addition to the first cohort of 666 subjects, a separate validation cohort of approximately 130 different subjects was used. To predict cytomegalovirus infection status, the study brought together high-throughput TCR immunosequencing, statistical association of individual TCRs with disease status, and machine learning. A later analysis re-analyzed previously published TCR beta repertoires from hundreds of donors and added high-resolution HLA genotyping to study TCR occurrence patterns. In the later analysis, no new phenotypic data were used to find candidate immune exposures; instead, reliance was placed on TCR beta sequences and their occurrence across donors. An earlier analysis of about 600 of the donors used high-throughput TCR beta sequencing to judge whether each TCR beta V gene segment behaved as functional or pseudogenic. Donor age, sex, ethnicity and CMV serostatus were collected together with the repertoire data. Genome-wide SNP genotypes for about 60% of the roughly 700 donors were used in a later genetic analysis, which treated that subset as a discovery cohort. All discovery cohort repertoires had been generated on a single sequencing platform. HLA typing covered class I and class II loci at four-digit resolution. The number of typed donors differed by locus: 629-630 for A, B, C, DRB1 and DQB1; 500 to 550 for DQA1; about 600 for DPA1; and roughly 490 for DPB1. Five DR-DQ haplotypes were treated as single units for association and clustering because of strong linkage in the cohort. Among several hundred genotyped donors of the cohort, an average of approximately 240,000 unique TCR beta nucleotide sequences was sequenced per donor, of which about 18% were non-productive.

Overall study results and their limits: Cytomegalovirus status was reported to be diagnosed by the classifier with high specificity and sensitivity in both the original and validation cohorts. In vitro tests confirmed that a few of the cytomegalovirus-associated TCR beta chains recognize cytomegalovirus antigens. It was suggested by the authors that the approach could potentially be generalized to other disease states and immunological phenotypes. Linkage disequilibrium might explain the correlated functional status among segregating V segments, but an unknown experimental factor could not be excluded. An association between a missense DCLRE1C variant and V-gene and J-gene trimming of TCR beta chains was found in a later genetic analysis and replicated in an independent cohort. Sequencing depth was assumed to be roughly uniform across donors in the presence/absence analyses, though that assumption may not hold. Most CMV-associated TCR beta chains appeared to be HLA-restricted in a later analysis, and the HLA associations seemed to be driven largely by CMV exposure. A later analysis found that HLA-associated TCR beta chains were more clonally expanded and had lower generation probabilities than equally common non-associated chains. Compared with the approximately 710-donor mean, donors in an Asian-associated ancestry cluster had fewer N-insertions in productive TCRs, according to a later genetic analysis. A cluster of highly shared sequence variants was judged likely to be a technical artifact of the sequencing pipeline. A further reported finding was that TCR beta sequences accurately predicted the HLA-A and HLA-B alleles for most subjects in the first cohort. Some IMGT-functional V segments, including TRBV6-2 and TRBV6-3, could not be distinguished by the 87-base-pair reads and were therefore excluded. Because HLA typing was missing for some donors at each locus, association tests included only the typed subset. Specific HLA alleles were associated with 16,951 TCR beta sequences at a false discovery rate of 0.05 in a later analysis. A total of fewer than 200 TCR beta chains were listed by the study as associated with cytomegalovirus. A later analysis reported that several top co-occurrence clusters appeared linked to parvovirus B19, influenza, CMV and Epstein-Barr virus. In an earlier analysis of some 500 of the donors, most TCR beta V segments appeared in productive rearrangements about 87% or about 30% of the time, broadly matching IMGT annotations. Immune exposure information for the cohort was limited to CMV serostatus. A later analysis found that TCR association rates varied across HLA loci, with DRB1 alleles showing the most associated TCRs and HLA-C alleles the fewest. Assigning TCR associations to individual alleles was difficult when HLA alleles, especially DR and DQ, strongly co-occurred. This cohort had only TCR beta chains sequenced, and the lack of alpha or paired-chain data limited which features could be detected. Because counts were too low, 15 or so rarely observed V segments, including chromosome 9 orphons, were excluded from the earlier analysis of a few hundred of the donors. Across donors, most TCR sequences were observed very rarely, whereas some public TCRs were present in many individuals.

The cohort was made up of around 720 healthy bone marrow donors. At the time of sampling, all cohort members were nominally healthy, though unrecorded immune exposures were likely present. The donor tested CMV seronegative and was one of the 352 seronegative cohort members. Every donor gave a peripheral blood sample, and the peripheral blood mononuclear cells from that sample were used for TCR beta sequencing. Genomic DNA was extracted from the blood cell samples with the Qiagen DNeasy Blood Extraction Kit. Sequencing input: PBMCs. The TCR originated in a man in his forties in good health and CMV-seronegative. This chain joins TRBV19 to TRBJ2-2, and the D gene may be TRBD2, 6 bases matching. The DNA sequence is TGTGCCAGTAGTATGGGAGGCGCGTTGGCCGGGGAGCTGTTTTTT. This is translated as CASSMGGALAGELFF.